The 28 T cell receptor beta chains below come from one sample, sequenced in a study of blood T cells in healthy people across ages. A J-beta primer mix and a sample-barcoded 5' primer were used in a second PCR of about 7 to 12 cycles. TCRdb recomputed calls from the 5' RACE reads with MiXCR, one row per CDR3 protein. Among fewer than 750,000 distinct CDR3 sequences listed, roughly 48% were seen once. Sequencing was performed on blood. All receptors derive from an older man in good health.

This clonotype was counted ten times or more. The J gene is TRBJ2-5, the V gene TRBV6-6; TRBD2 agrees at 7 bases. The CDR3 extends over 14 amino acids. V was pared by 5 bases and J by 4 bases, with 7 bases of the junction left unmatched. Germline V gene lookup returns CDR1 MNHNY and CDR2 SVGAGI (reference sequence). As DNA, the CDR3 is TGTGCCAGCAGTCCCCGATCGGGGGGAGAGACCCAGTACTTC. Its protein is CASSPRSGGETQYF.

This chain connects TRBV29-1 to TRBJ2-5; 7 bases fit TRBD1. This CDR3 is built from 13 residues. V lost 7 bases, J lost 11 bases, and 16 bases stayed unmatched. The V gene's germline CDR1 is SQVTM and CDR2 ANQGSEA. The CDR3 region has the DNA TGCAGCGCCACTCCAGGGGGTAGAAACAGTCAGTACTTC. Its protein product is CSATPGGRNSQYF.

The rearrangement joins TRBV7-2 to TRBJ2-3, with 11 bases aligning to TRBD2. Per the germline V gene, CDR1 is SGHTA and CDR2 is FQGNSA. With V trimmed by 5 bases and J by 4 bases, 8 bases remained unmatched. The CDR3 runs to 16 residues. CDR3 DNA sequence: TGTGCCAGCAGCACAGCGGGACTAGCGGCGGCAGATACGCAGTATTTT. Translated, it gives CASSTAGLAAADTQYF.

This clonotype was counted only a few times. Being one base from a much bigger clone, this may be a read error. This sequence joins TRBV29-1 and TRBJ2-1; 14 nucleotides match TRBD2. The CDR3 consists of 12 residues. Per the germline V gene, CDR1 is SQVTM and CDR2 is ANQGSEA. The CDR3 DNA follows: TGCACAGGGACTAGCGGGAGTGATGAGCGGTTCTTC. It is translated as CTGTSGSDERFF.

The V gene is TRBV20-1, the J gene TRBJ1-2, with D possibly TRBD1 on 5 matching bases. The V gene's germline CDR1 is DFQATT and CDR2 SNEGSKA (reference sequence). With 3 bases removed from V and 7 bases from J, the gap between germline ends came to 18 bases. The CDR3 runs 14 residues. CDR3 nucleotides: TGCAGTGCTAGGGGGGACCAAGACTTCCTTGGCTACACCTTC. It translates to CSARGDQDFLGYTF.

CDR3 residues: CSAPNETEQYF. The CDR3 DNA reads as TGCAGTGCTCCAAATGAGACCGAGCAGTACTTC. The chain joins TRBV20-1 to TRBJ2-7, with D unclear. The V end was cut by 5 bases, the J end by 6 bases, with 11 bases between. Germline lookup yields CDR1 DFQATT and CDR2 SNEGSKA (reference sequence). CDR3 length: 11 amino acids.

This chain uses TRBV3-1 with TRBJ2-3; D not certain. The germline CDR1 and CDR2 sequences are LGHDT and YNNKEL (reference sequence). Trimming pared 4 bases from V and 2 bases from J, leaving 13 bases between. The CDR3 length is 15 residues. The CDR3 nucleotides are TGTGCCAGCAGCCGATATCTACAAGACACAGATACGCAGTATTTT. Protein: CASSRYLQDTDTQYF.

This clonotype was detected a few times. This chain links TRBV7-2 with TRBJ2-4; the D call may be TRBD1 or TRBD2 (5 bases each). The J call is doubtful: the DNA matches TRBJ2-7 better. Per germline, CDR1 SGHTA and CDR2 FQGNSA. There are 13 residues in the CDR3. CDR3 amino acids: CASTSGAYYEQYF. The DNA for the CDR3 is TGTGCCAGCACCTCCGGGGCCTACTACGAGCAGTACTTC.

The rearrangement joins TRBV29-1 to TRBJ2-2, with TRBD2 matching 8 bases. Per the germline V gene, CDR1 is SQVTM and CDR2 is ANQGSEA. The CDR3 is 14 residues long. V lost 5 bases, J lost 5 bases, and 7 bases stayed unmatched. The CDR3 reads CSVQLAGWTGELFF. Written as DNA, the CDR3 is TGCAGCGTTCAGCTAGCGGGCTGGACCGGGGAGCTGTTTTTT.

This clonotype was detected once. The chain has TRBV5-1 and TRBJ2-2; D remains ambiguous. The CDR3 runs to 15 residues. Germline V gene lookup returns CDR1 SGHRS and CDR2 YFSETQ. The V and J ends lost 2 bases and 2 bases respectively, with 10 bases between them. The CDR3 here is CASSFGHLNTGELFF. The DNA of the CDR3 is TGCGCCAGCAGCTTTGGGCACCTAAACACCGGGGAGCTGTTTTTT.

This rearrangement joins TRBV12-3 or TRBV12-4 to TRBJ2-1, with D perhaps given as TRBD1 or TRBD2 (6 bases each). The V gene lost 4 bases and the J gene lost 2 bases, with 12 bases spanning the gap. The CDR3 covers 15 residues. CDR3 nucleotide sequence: TGTGCCAGCAGTTATCGGGGGCAGACCTACAATGAGCAGTTCTTC. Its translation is CASSYRGQTYNEQFF.

CDR3 sequence: CASSEQSGTSYEQYF. As DNA, the CDR3 is TGTGCCAGCAGCGAACAATCCGGGACTAGTTACGAGCAGTACTTC. This chain connects TRBV21-1 to TRBJ2-4; the table's D call of TRBD2 was not tested on the DNA. TRBJ2-7 matches the DNA end more closely, so the J call is doubtful. TRBV21-1 represents a pseudogene. CDR3 length equals 15 residues.

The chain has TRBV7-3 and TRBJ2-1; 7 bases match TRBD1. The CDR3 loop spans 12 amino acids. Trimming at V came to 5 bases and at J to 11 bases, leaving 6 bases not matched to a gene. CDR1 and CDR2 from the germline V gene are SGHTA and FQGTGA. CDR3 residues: CASSLPGQKQFF. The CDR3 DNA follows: TGTGCCAGCAGCCTTCCGGGACAGAAGCAGTTCTTC.

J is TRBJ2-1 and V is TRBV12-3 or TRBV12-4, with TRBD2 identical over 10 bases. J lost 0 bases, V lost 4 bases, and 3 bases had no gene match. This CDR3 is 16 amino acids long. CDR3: CASSYTSGTSYNEQFF. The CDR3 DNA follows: TGTGCCAGCAGTTACACTAGCGGGACCTCCTACAATGAGCAGTTCTTC.

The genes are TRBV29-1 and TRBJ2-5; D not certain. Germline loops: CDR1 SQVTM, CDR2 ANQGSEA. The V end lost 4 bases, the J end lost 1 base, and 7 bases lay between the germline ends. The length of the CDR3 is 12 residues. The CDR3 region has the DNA TGCAGCGTTGTTATTGGCCAAGAGACCCAGTACTTC. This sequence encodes CSVVIGQETQYF.

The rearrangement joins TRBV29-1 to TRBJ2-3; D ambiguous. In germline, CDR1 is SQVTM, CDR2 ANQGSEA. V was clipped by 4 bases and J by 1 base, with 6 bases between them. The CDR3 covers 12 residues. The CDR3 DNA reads TGCAGCGTTGCCGAAGGCACAGATACGCAGTATTTT. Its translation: CSVAEGTDTQYF.

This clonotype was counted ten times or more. The CDR3 nucleotides are TGTGCCAGCAGTTACCCCGACAGGGGGAACACTGAAGCTTTCTTT. It yields the protein CASSYPDRGNTEAFF. V is TRBV6-6 and J is TRBJ1-1, with 8 bases fitting TRBD1. The CDR3 contains 15 residues. Germline V gene data show CDR1 as MNHNY and CDR2 as SVGAGI (reference sequence). The trim removed 2 bases at V and 1 base at J, leaving 3 bases unmatched.

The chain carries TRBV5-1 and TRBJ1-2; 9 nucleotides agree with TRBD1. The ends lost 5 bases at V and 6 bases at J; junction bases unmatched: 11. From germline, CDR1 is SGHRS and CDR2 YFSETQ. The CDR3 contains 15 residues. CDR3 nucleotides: TGCGCCAGCAGTCACGGACAGGGGCGGACGGATGGCTACACCTTC. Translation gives CASSHGQGRTDGYTF.

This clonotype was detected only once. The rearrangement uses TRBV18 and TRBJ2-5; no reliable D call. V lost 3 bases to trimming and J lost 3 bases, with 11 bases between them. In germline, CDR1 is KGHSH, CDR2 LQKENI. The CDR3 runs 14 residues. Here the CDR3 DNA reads TGTGCCAGCTCACCGACAAGCACTAAAGAGACCCAGTACTTC. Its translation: CASSPTSTKETQYF.

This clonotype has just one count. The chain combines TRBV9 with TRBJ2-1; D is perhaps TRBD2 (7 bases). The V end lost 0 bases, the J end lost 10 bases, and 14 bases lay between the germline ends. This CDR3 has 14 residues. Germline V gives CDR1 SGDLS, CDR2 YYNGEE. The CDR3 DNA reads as TGTGCCAGCAGCGTAGTTCGGGGGGCAGGGGAGCAGTTCTTC. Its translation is CASSVVRGAGEQFF.

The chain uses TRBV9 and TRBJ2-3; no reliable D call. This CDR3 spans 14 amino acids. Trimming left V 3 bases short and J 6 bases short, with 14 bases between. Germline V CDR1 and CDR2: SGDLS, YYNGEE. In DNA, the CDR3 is TGTGCCAGCAGCGACCGACTGGCGACGGATACGCAGTATTTT. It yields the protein CASSDRLATDTQYF.

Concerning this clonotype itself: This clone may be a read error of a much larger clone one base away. The DNA for the CDR3 is TGTGCCAGCAGTGCCAACGGACTATCAGCGAAGCAGTTCTTC. Amino acid sequence: CASSANGLSAKQFF. The chain employs TRBV6-5 and TRBJ2-1, with D perhaps TRBD2 (6 bases). The CDR3 totals 14 residues. The germline V gene encodes CDR1 MNHEY and CDR2 SVGAGI. The V gene lost 5 bases and the J gene lost 11 bases, with 19 bases spanning the gap.

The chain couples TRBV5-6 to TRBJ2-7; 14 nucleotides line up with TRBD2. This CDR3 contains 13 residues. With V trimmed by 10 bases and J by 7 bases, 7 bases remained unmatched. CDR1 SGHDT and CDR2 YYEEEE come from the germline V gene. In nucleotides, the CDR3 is TGTGCCGGGCGGACTAGCGGGGGGAATGAGCAGTACTTC. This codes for CAGRTSGGNEQYF. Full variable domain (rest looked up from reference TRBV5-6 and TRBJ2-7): DAGVTQSPTHLIKTRGQQVTLRCSPKSGHDTVSWYQQALGQGPQFIFQYYEEEERQRGNFPDRFSGHQFPNYSSELNVNALLLGDSALYLCAGRTSGGNEQYFGPGTRLTVT.

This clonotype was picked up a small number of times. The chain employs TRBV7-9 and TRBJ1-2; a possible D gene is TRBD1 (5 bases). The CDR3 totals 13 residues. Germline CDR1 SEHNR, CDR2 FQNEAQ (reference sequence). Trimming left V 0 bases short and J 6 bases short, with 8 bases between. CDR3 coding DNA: TGTGCCAGCAGCTTAGCGGCAGGGAATGGCTACACCTTC. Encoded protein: CASSLAAGNGYTF.

CDR3 nucleotide sequence: TGCGCCAGCAGCCAAGATTGGGGGGAGCAGTTCTTC. Protein sequence: CASSQDWGEQFF. The chain carries TRBV4-3 and TRBJ2-1, with D possibly being TRBD1 or TRBD2 (5 bases each). The CDR3 sequence is 12 residues long. Germline CDR1 and CDR2: LGHNA and YSLEER. The germline V and J ends were trimmed by 0 bases and 10 bases, with 7 bases remaining between them.

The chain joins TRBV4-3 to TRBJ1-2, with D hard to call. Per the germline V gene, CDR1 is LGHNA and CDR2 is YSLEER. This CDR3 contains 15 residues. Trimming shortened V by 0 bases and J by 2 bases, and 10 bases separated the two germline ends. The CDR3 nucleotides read TGCGCCAGCAGCCAAGAACTTTCCCAGAACTATGGCTACACCTTC. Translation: CASSQELSQNYGYTF.

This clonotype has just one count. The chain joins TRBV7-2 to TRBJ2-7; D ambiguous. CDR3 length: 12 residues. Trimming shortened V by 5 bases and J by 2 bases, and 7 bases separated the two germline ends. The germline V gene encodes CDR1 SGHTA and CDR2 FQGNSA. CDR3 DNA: TGTGCCAGCAGCCGTAATACCTACGAGCAGTACTTC. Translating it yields CASSRNTYEQYF.

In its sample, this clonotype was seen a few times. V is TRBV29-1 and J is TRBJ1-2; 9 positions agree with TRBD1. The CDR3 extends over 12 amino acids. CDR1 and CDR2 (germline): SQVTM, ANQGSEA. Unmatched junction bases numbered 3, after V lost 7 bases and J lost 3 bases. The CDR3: CSGQGEDYGYTF. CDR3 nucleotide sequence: TGCAGCGGACAGGGGGAGGACTATGGCTACACCTTC.